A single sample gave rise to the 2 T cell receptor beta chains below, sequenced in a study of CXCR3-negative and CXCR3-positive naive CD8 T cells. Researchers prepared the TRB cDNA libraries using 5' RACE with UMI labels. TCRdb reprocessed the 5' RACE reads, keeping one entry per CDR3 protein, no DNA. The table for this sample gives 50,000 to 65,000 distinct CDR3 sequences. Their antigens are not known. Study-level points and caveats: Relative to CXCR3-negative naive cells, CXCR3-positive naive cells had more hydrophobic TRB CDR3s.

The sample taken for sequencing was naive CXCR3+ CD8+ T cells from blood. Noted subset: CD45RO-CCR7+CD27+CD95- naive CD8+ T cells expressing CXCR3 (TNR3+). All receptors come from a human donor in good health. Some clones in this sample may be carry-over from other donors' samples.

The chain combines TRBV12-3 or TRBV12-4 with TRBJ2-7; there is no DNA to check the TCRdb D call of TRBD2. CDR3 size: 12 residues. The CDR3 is CATGIVTYEQYF.

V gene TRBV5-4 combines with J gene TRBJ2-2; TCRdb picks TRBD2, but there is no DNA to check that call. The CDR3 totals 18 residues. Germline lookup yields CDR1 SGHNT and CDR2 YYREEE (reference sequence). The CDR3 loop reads CASSLDGIGLRNTGELFF.